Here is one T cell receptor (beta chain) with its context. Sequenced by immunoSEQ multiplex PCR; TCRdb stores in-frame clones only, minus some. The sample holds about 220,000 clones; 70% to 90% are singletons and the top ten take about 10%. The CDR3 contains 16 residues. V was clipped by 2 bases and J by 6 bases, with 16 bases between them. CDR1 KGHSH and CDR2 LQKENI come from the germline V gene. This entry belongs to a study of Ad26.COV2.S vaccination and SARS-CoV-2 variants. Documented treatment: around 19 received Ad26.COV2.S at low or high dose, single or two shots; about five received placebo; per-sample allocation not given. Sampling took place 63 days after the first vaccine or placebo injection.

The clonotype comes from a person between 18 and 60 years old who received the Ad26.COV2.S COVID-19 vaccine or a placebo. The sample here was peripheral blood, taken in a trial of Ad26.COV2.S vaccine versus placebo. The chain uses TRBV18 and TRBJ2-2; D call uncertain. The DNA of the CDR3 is TGTGCCAGCTCACCAGGCTTTGGCGGTTCTGCCGGGGAGCTGTTTTTT. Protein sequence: CASSPGFGGSAGELFF.